The 9 T cell receptor beta chains in this list originate from one sample, sequenced in a study of cytomegalovirus exposure and HLA in healthy donors. PCR used 60 Vbeta primers and 13 Jbeta primers. Assay used: immunoSEQ multiplex PCR; TCRdb lists only in-frame clones, some missing. There are around 220,000 clones in the sample; around 80% occur only once, and roughly 15% lies in the top ten. The sequenced sample was PBMCs. The receptor set was obtained from a man aged 40-50 years in good health and CMV-seronegative.

The chain employs TRBV29-1 and TRBJ1-1, with 9 bases aligning to TRBD1. This CDR3 contains 13 residues. Per germline, CDR1 SQVTM and CDR2 ANQGSEA. V shed 6 bases, J shed 0 bases, and the junction held 2 bases outside the gene matches. The CDR3 sequence is CSVGTGMNTEAFF. The DNA of the CDR3 is TGCAGCGTCGGGACAGGGATGAACACTGAAGCTTTCTTT. Looking up the rest from reference TRBV29-1 and TRBJ1-1 gives the full variable domain: SAVISQKPSRDICQRGTSLTIQCQVDSQVTMMFWYRQQPGQSLTLIATANQGSEATYESGFVIDKFPISRPNLTFSTLTVSNMSPEDSSIYLCSVGTGMNTEAFFGQGTRLTVV.

The chain has TRBV27 and TRBJ2-7, with D maybe TRBD2 (5 bases). CDR1 is MNHEY and CDR2 is SMNVEV in the germline V gene (reference sequence). V was cut by 3 bases and J by 6 bases, with 15 bases left in between. This CDR3 has 14 residues. CDR3 residues: CASSFRGSMGEQYF. CDR3 DNA sequence: TGTGCCAGCAGTTTTCGGGGTTCTATGGGCGAGCAGTACTTC.

This clone was counted a single time. The V call is TRBV29-1, the J call TRBJ2-2; TRBD1 matches at 10 bases. Germline-derived CDR1 and CDR2 are SQVTM and ANQGSEA. The CDR3 is 14 residues long. The V and J ends lost 7 bases and 3 bases, in that order; junction bases with no gene match: 5. CDR3 in amino acids: CSARTGGDTGELFF. CDR3 coding DNA: TGCAGCGCCCGGACAGGGGGGGACACCGGGGAGCTGTTTTTT.

This clone was observed once. The V and J genes are TRBV7-3 and TRBJ2-5; D not certain. The tail of the sequence fits TRBJ2-7 better, so the J call may be wrong. Germline V CDR1 and CDR2: SGHTA, FQGTGA. The CDR3 consists of 13 residues. The CDR3 region is CASSLTWYYEQYF. In DNA form, the CDR3 reads TGTGCCAGCAGCTTAACCTGGTACTACGAGCAGTACTTC.

This clone was counted between two and nine times. The chain is built from TRBV10-1 and TRBJ2-3; 10 nucleotides line up with TRBD1. The CDR3 is 16 amino acids. Germline V gene sequence: CDR1 WNHNN, CDR2 SYGVQD (reference sequence). The J segment lost 3 bases and the V segment lost 2 bases, leaving 5 bases of the junction unmatched. CDR3 sequence reads: CASSEDRGRGTDTQYF. Written as DNA, the CDR3 is TGCGCCAGCAGTGAGGACAGGGGGCGTGGGACAGATACGCAGTATTTT.

V is TRBV6-6 and J is TRBJ2-5; D is possibly TRBD1 (6 bases). The CDR3 totals 13 residues. With 5 bases removed from V and 5 bases from J, the gap between germline ends came to 12 bases. CDR1 is MNHNY and CDR2 is SVGAGI in the germline V gene (reference sequence). As DNA, the CDR3 is TGTGCCAGCAGTCACGATAGGGGGGAGACCCAGTACTTC. Amino acid sequence: CASSHDRGETQYF.

The genes are TRBV5-1 and TRBJ2-1; 7 bases align to TRBD1. The germline gives CDR1 SGHRS, CDR2 YFSETQ. J gave up 6 bases and V 4 bases, and 4 bases lay outside the gene matches. The CDR3 totals 13 residues. The CDR3 bases are TGCGCCAGCAGCCCGGCAGGGGGCAATGAGCAGTTCTTC. It yields the protein CASSPAGGNEQFF.

The chain employs TRBV19 and TRBJ2-2; TRBD1 might be the D (6 bases). The CDR3 extends over 15 amino acids. Germline assignment: CDR1 LNHDA and CDR2 SQIVND (reference sequence). V gave up 4 bases and J gave up 1 base, with 10 bases separating them. The CDR3 DNA reads as TGTGCCAGTAGTAAAGGGACACGGAACACCGGGGAGCTGTTTTTT. Its translation is CASSKGTRNTGELFF. Full variable domain (rest looked up from reference TRBV19 and TRBJ2-2): DGGITQSPKYLFRKEGQNVTLSCEQNLNHDAMYWYRQDPGQGLRLIYYSQIVNDFQKGDIAEGYSVSREKKESFPLTVTSAQKNPTAFYLCASSKGTRNTGELFFGEGSRLTVL.

The gene calls are TRBV7-3 and TRBJ1-2; 7 nucleotides agree with TRBD1. Germline V gives CDR1 SGHTA, CDR2 FQGTGA. V gave up 2 bases and J gave up 5 bases; unmatched junction bases: 5. The CDR3 extends over 14 amino acids. As DNA, the CDR3 is TGTGCCAGCAGCTTAGGCAGGGGGAGTTATGGCTACACCTTC. The encoded protein is CASSLGRGSYGYTF.